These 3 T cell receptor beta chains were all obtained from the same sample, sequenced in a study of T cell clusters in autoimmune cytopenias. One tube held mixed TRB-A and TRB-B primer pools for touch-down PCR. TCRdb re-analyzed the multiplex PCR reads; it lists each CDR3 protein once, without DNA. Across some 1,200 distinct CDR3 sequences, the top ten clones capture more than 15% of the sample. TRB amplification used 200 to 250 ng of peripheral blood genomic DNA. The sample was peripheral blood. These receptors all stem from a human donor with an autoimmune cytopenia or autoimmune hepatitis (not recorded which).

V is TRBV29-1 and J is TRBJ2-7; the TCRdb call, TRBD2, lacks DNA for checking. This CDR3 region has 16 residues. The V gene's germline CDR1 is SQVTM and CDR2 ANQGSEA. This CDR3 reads CSVQTSGSDPSYEQYF.

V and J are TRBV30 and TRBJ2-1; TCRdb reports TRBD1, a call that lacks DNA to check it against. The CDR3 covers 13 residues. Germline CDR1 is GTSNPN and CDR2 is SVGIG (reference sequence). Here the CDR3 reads CAWSTGTPPGQFF.

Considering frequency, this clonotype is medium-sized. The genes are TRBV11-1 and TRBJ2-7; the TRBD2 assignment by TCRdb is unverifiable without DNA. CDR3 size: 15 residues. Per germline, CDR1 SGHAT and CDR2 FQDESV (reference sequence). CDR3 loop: CASSSGLAEVYEQYF.